The rows below give T cell receptor beta chains drawn from one sample of a study of blood T cell repertoires in COVID-19. Some clones are missing from TCRdb's copy, which holds only in-frame ones; the method was immunoSEQ multiplex PCR. The sample includes about 73,000 clones, around four fifths seen only once; the top ten take approximately 1.7%. Sequencing input: peripheral blood. These TCRs come from a woman aged 55-69 years with acute or convalescent COVID-19. CDR3s include the opening cysteine and the closing phenylalanine or tryptophan. A D gene is named only where the DNA matches it firmly. Some rows mark clone size as missing; the rest say once, few, many or name a class of expanded clone.

TRBV11-3	NA	TRBJ1-2	NA	TGTGCCAGCAGCCGCCCCCGGACAACCTATGGCTACACCTTC	CASSRPRTTYGYTF
TRBV24-1	NA	TRBJ1-5	once	TGTGCCACCAGTGATTCCAGGGAGGGGAATCAGCCCCAGCATTTT	CATSDSREGNQPQHF
TRBV6-6	NA	TRBJ2-7	few	TGTGCCAGCAGTCGGCCGGAGGGCCGTGAGCAGTACTTC	CASSRPEGREQYF
TRBV11-3	NA	TRBJ2-1	NA	TGTGCCAGCAGCTTAGGTTCAGGTGAGCAGTTCTTC	CASSLGSGEQFF
TRBV3-1/TRBV3-2	TRBD1	TRBJ1-2	NA	TGTGCCAGCAGTAAACAGGAGGGGGCAATCAACTATGGCTACACCTTC	CASSKQEGAINYGYTF
TRBV30	NA	TRBJ1-1	few	TGCGCGGGGGGGAGGGTGGATACTGAAGCTTTCTTT	CAGGRVDTEAFF
TRBV9	NA	TRBJ2-1	few	TGTGCCAGCAGCGTAGCGGGGGTCGGGTATGAGCAGTTCTTC	CASSVAGVGYEQFF
TRBV7-9	NA	TRBJ1-5	NA	TGTGCCAGCAGCACCCAAAGTGACGGACAAGTACATCAGCCCCAGCATTTT	CASSTQSDGQVHQPQHF
TRBV7-9	NA	TRBJ2-1	NA	TGTGCCAGCAGCGCGGGACAGTTGCAGTTCTTC	CASSAGQLQFF
TRBV28	NA	TRBJ1-2	NA	TGTGCCAGCACCCCGGGAGAATACGGCTTTGGCTACACCTTC	CASTPGEYGFGYTF
TRBV6-5	NA	TRBJ1-6	NA	TGTGCCAGCAGAACGGAGTTTAATTCACCCCTCCACTTT	CASRTEFNSPLHF
TRBV12-5	TRBD1	TRBJ2-7	NA	TGTGCTACAGGACAGGGGGCTTTCGAGCAGTACTTC	CATGQGAFEQYF
TRBV15	NA	TRBJ1-2	NA	TGTGCCACCAGCAGAGGGGATACGGGGGGCAACTATGGCTACACCTTC	CATSRGDTGGNYGYTF
TRBV21-1	NA	TRBJ2-2	NA	TGTGCCAGCAGCAAAGAGGTTTGGGACAGGGGGCACGGAAACACCGGGGAGCTGTTTTTT	CASSKEVWDRGHGNTGELFF
TRBV7-8	TRBD1	TRBJ2-5	NA	TGTGCCAGCAGCAATAGACAGGGGTTTTCAGAGACCCAGTACTTC	CASSNRQGFSETQYF
TRBV7-9	NA	TRBJ2-5	NA	TGTGCCAGCAGCAAAACCGGGACAAAGGTCGAGACCCAGTACTTC	CASSKTGTKVETQYF
TRBV4-2	NA	TRBJ2-2	NA	TGTGCCAGCTCGCCCCGGGACACCGGGGAGCTGTTTTTT	CASSPRDTGELFF
TRBV7-8	NA	TRBJ2-7	NA	TGTGCCAGCAGCTTAGAGCGAGCGGTGGTCTACGAGCAGTACTTC	CASSLERAVVYEQYF
TRBV6-5	NA	TRBJ2-7	NA	TGTGCCAGCTCCCTTGAGACGTTCGGGGTCTACGAGCAGTACTTC	CASSLETFGVYEQYF
TRBV5-1	TRBD2	TRBJ2-2	NA	TGCGCCAGCAGACTAGCGGAACTTCACACCGGGGAGCTGTTTTTT	CASRLAELHTGELFF
TRBV19	NA	TRBJ1-6	NA	TGTGCCAGTAGTATAGGGGGCAGGTCACCCCTCCACTTT	CASSIGGRSPLHF
TRBV2	TRBD2	TRBJ2-3	NA	TGTGCCAGCAGGACCGGGACTAGCGGGGGCACAGATACGCAGTATTTT	CASRTGTSGGTDTQYF
TRBV5-5	NA	TRBJ2-1	NA	TGTGCCAGCAGCTTGGTTGTAGTGGTAGGATACAGCTCCTACAATGAGCAGTTCTTC	CASSLVVVVGYSSYNEQFF
TRBV7-2	TRBD2	TRBJ2-5	NA	TGTGCCAGCAGCACGCGACTAGCGGGGACAGAGACCCAGTACTTC	CASSTRLAGTETQYF
TRBV7-2	TRBD1	TRBJ2-7	NA	TGTGCCAGCAGCTTAGAGGGGGCGGCCCACTACGAGCAGTACTTC	CASSLEGAAHYEQYF
TRBV4-1	NA	TRBJ2-5	few	TGCGCCAGCAGCCAAGATGGTACTAGCACGGAGACCCAGTACTTC	CASSQDGTSTETQYF
TRBV5-1	TRBD1	TRBJ2-2	NA	TGCGCCAGCAGCCGGGCAGGTCGGGACAGGGAATCCGGGGAGCTGTTTTTT	CASSRAGRDRESGELFF
TRBV5-6	NA	TRBJ2-2	NA	TGTGCCAGCAGCTTGAGGGCGGGGACCGGGGAGCTGTTTTTT	CASSLRAGTGELFF
TRBV28	NA	TRBJ1-1	NA	TGTGCCAGCAGTTCGGGAGGTTCGAACACTGAAGCTTTCTTT	CASSSGGSNTEAFF
TRBV11-2	NA	TRBJ1-2	NA	TGTGCCAGCAGCTTAACTAATCGGGTCGAAAACTATGGCTACACCTTC	CASSLTNRVENYGYTF
TRBV9	NA	TRBJ1-6	NA	TGTGCCAGCAGCTCGGACAGACACCTTACTATTTATAATTCACCCCTCCACTTT	CASSSDRHLTIYNSPLHF
TRBV7-2	NA	TRBJ1-2	NA	TGTGCCAGCAGCTTAGTGACAGGTTTAGGGTATGGCTACACCTTC	CASSLVTGLGYGYTF
TRBV30	NA	TRBJ1-3	NA	TGTGCCTGGAGTGTACTGAGCGGTCGGGGGGCCGCTGGAAACACCATATATTTT	CAWSVLSGRGAAGNTIYF
TRBV2	NA	TRBJ2-1	few	TGTGCCAGCAGGATGGCGAGCGGGTCCTTCAATGAGCAGTTCTTC	CASRMASGSFNEQFF
TRBV2	TRBD1	TRBJ2-5	NA	TGTGCCAGCAGAAGGACAGGGGAAGAAGAGACCCAGTACTTC	CASRRTGEEETQYF
TRBV7-2	NA	TRBJ2-7	NA	TGTGCCAGCAGCTTAGGTGTTACTTCGAGCTCCTACGAGCAGTACTTC	CASSLGVTSSSYEQYF
TRBV7-2	NA	TRBJ2-5	NA	TGTGCCAGCAGCTTAAAGTTATTTTCAGGGCTGGGGCAAGAGACCCAGTACTTC	CASSLKLFSGLGQETQYF
TRBV19	NA	TRBJ1-1	NA	TGTGCCAGTAGTATAGTTACGACAGGCTACACTGAAGCTTTCTTT	CASSIVTTGYTEAFF
TRBV11-1	TRBD2	TRBJ2-3	NA	TGTGCCAGCAGCCGGACGAGCGGGAGTGGCACAGATACGCAGTATTTT	CASSRTSGSGTDTQYF
TRBV5-6	NA	TRBJ1-2	NA	TGTGCCAGCAGCTCAACGATCAGTTATGGCTACACCTTC	CASSSTISYGYTF
TRBV9	TRBD1	TRBJ2-2	once	TGTGCCAGCAGCGTGCCCTCCGGGACAGGCTACCAAACCGGGGAGCTGTTTTTT	CASSVPSGTGYQTGELFF
TRBV19	NA	TRBJ2-2	many	TGTGCCAGTAGCCCATTCGACAGGAACACCGGGGAGCTGTTTTTT	CASSPFDRNTGELFF
TRBV6-5	NA	TRBJ1-5	NA	TGTGCCAGCAGAACTTCGGGCAATCAGCCCCAGCATTTT	CASRTSGNQPQHF
TRBV7-2	TRBD1	TRBJ1-1	NA	TGTGCCAGCAGCTCGCGGGGAACAGGGGGCCCGAACACTGAAGCTTTCTTT	CASSSRGTGGPNTEAFF
TRBV15	NA	TRBJ1-4	NA	TGTGCCACCAGCAGAGCCAGCAGGTCAACTAATGAAAAACTGTTTTTT	CATSRASRSTNEKLFF
TRBV27	NA	TRBJ2-7	NA	TGTGCCAGCAGTTTATCGACAGGCTACGAGCAGTACTTC	CASSLSTGYEQYF
TRBV7-9	NA	TRBJ2-3	NA	TGTGCCAGCAGCCCCCGCCCCGGGGCGGGGTACACAGATACGCAGTATTTT	CASSPRPGAGYTDTQYF
TRBV24-1	TRBD2	TRBJ2-2	NA	TGTGCCACCAGTGACCATAGCGGGGGGAGAACCGGGGAGCTGTTTTTT	CATSDHSGGRTGELFF
TRBV28	TRBD2	TRBJ2-3	NA	TGTGCCAGCAGTTTACTCGCGGGGGGCACAGATACGCAGTATTTT	CASSLLAGGTDTQYF
TRBV2	NA	TRBJ1-4	NA	TGTGCCAGCAGCCCCGGACGGACAAATGAAAAACTGTTTTTT	CASSPGRTNEKLFF
TRBV6-5	TRBD1	TRBJ2-7	NA	TGTGCCACTGCGACCGGGACAGGGGTCTACGAGCAGTACTTC	CATATGTGVYEQYF
TRBV5-6	NA	TRBJ1-1	NA	TGTGCCAGCAGCTTGGGAGTGACGGGAAACACTGAAGCTTTCTTT	CASSLGVTGNTEAFF
TRBV5-4	TRBD2	TRBJ2-7	NA	TGTGCCAGCAGCAAAGCGGGGGGGCTTTCCTACGAGCAGTACTTC	CASSKAGGLSYEQYF
TRBV19	NA	TRBJ1-1	NA	TGTGCCAGTAGTACTGGACGGACAAACACTGAAGCTTTCTTT	CASSTGRTNTEAFF
TRBV2	NA	TRBJ2-3	NA	TGTGCCAGCAGTGAGTACGTGTCTAGCCGAGGTGAAACGCAGTATTTT	CASSEYVSSRGETQYF
TRBV5-1	NA	TRBJ2-7	NA	TGCGCCAGCAGCTTGGGAGGACATAGCGGCGAGCAGTACTTC	CASSLGGHSGEQYF
TRBV6-6	TRBD1	TRBJ1-6	NA	TGTGCCAGCAGTTACATGGACAGGGGGGGTCCACCCCTCCACTTT	CASSYMDRGGPPLHF
TRBV3-1/TRBV3-2	NA	TRBJ1-3	NA	TGTGCCAGCAGCCAAGCAGGAAACACCATATATTTT	CASSQAGNTIYF